This T cell receptor (beta chain) was captured by sequencing in a study of T cell repertoires in cytomegalovirus infection. MiXCR was run by TCRdb on the reads, yielding one entry per CDR3 protein. The table shows about 530,000 distinct CDR3 sequences, with approximately 25% occurring only once. Material for sequencing was PBMCs. This sequence originates from a human donor in good health (CMV status not recorded). Some clones in this sample may be carry-over from other donors' samples.

CDR3 sequence: CASIRGDREGNEQFF. The CDR3 bases are TGTGCCAGTATTCGGGGGGACAGGGAGGGCAATGAGCAGTTCTTC. This sequence joins TRBV19 and TRBJ2-1, with 9 positions matching TRBD1. J gave up 6 bases and V 7 bases, and 10 bases lay outside the gene matches. Per the germline V gene, CDR1 is LNHDA and CDR2 is SQIVND (reference sequence). This CDR3 is built from 15 residues.